The 32 T cell receptor beta chains listed next were all sequenced from one sample in a study of control samples from healthy donors and cancer patients. Sequencing was performed with immunoSEQ multiplex PCR; in TCRdb, only in-frame clones are kept and a portion is missing. The profile covers about 160,000 clones, with 90% to 95% appearing a single time and approximately 14% taken by the ten largest. Sequencing was done on a sample of PBMCs. The origin of the receptors is a man in his sixties with colorectal cancer.

This chain links TRBV7-2 with TRBJ2-4, with 12 bases identical to TRBD2. The germline V gene has CDR1 SGHTA and CDR2 FQGNSA. The CDR3 loop spans 15 amino acids. The trim removed 6 bases at V and 12 bases at J, leaving 12 bases unmatched. The CDR3 protein is CASSSRLAGAQPQYF. In DNA form, the CDR3 reads TGTGCCAGCAGTTCAAGACTAGCGGGGGCCCAACCTCAGTACTTC. The entire variable domain, with the rest obtained from reference TRBV7-2 and TRBJ2-4, is as follows: GAGVSQSPSNKVTEKGKDVELRCDPISGHTALYWYRQSLGQGLEFLIYFQGNSAPDKSGLPSDRFSAERTGGSVSTLTIQRTQQEDSAVYLCASSSRLAGAQPQYFGAGTRLSVL.

The chain links TRBV12-3 or TRBV12-4 to TRBJ1-1; TRBD1 matches 7 bases. There are 13 residues in the CDR3. The ends lost 3 bases at V and 4 bases at J; junction bases unmatched: 2. CDR3 DNA sequence: TGTGCCAGCAGTTTGACAGGGCCCACTGAAGCTTTCTTT. It is translated as CASSLTGPTEAFF.

The chain couples TRBV6-2 or TRBV6-3 to TRBJ1-2, with D maybe TRBD1 (6 bases). In germline, CDR1 is MNHEY, CDR2 SVGEGT. V lost 3 bases and J 0 bases, leaving 20 bases between the germline ends. The CDR3 extends over 18 amino acids. The CDR3 protein is CASSYPHRAEKTNYGYTF. CDR3 sequence (DNA): TGTGCCAGCAGTTATCCTCACAGGGCGGAGAAGACTAACTATGGCTACACCTTC.

V and J are TRBV13 and TRBJ1-1; D may be TRBD1 (5 bases). The CDR3 extends over 12 amino acids. V shed 3 bases and J shed 11 bases, with 13 bases lying between them. CDR1 is PRHDT, CDR2 FYEKMQ, per germline (reference sequence). The CDR3: CASSFGGRDAFF. The CDR3 DNA sequence: TGTGCCAGCAGCTTCGGGGGGAGGGACGCTTTCTTT.

The chain couples TRBV4-1 to TRBJ1-2; 7 bases fit TRBD1. V gave up 3 bases and J gave up 6 bases; unmatched junction bases: 4. From germline, CDR1 is MGHRA and CDR2 YSYEKL. There are 13 residues in the CDR3. The chain's CDR3 is CASSQGQTDGYTF. The DNA of the CDR3 is TGCGCCAGCAGCCAGGGACAGACAGATGGCTACACCTTC.

The V call is TRBV10-2, the J call TRBJ1-1; D gene uncertain. Germline-derived CDR1 and CDR2 are WSHSY and SAAADI. This CDR3 has 10 residues. Deletions cut 1 base from V and 12 bases from J, with 6 bases between. DNA for the CDR3: TGCGCCAGCAGTGAGTTGCTAACTTTCTTT. This gives the protein CASSELLTFF.

The chain links TRBV13 to TRBJ2-3, with 13 nucleotides matching TRBD2. V trimming: 5 bases; J trimming: 1 base; junction bases outside the gene matches: 6. Per the germline V gene, CDR1 is PRHDT and CDR2 is FYEKMQ (reference sequence). The CDR3 contains 17 residues. CDR3 sequence reads: CASSLRTSGGRTDTQYF. For the CDR3, the DNA is TGTGCCAGCAGCCTAAGGACTAGCGGGGGCCGCACAGATACGCAGTATTTT.

The chain recombines TRBV18 with TRBJ1-1; 7 positions agree with TRBD1. The CDR3 is 17 residues long. Germline CDR1 and CDR2: KGHSH and LQKENI. V dropped 4 bases and J dropped 1; count of bases not matched to a gene: 12. The CDR3 is CASSQTTGWMENTEAFF. The CDR3, as DNA: TGTGCCAGCTCACAGACGACAGGGTGGATGGAGAACACTGAAGCTTTCTTT.

This clone was picked up one time. The V and J genes are TRBV9 and TRBJ2-1, with 9 bases identical to TRBD2. The ends lost 0 bases at V and 4 bases at J; junction bases unmatched: 2. The CDR3 contains 15 residues. Germline assignment: CDR1 SGDLS and CDR2 YYNGEE. The CDR3: CASSVGSGGYNEQFF. DNA for the CDR3: TGTGCCAGCAGCGTAGGTAGCGGGGGTTACAATGAGCAGTTCTTC.

The chain couples TRBV5-6 to TRBJ1-1; no firm D call. V was trimmed by 1 base and J by 0 bases, leaving 10 bases between them. The CDR3 contains 15 residues. Looked up from germline, CDR1 is SGHDT and CDR2 is YYEEEE. The CDR3 here is CASSLLGSLNTEAFF. The CDR3 DNA reads TGTGCCAGCAGCTTGTTAGGGTCCTTGAACACTGAAGCTTTCTTT.

The chain links TRBV27 to TRBJ1-5; the D is unclear. CDR3 length equals 14 residues. V lost 3 bases and J lost 7, with 13 bases in between. Germline CDR1 is MNHEY and CDR2 is SMNVEV (reference sequence). The CDR3 is CASSFRGEKQPQHF. CDR3 bases: TGTGCCAGCAGTTTTCGTGGGGAAAAGCAGCCCCAGCATTTT.

V and J are TRBV20-1 and TRBJ1-1, with D possibly TRBD1 on 6 matching bases. The germline CDR1 and CDR2 sequences are DFQATT and SNEGSKA (reference sequence). CDR3 size: 14 residues. The germline V and J ends were trimmed by 6 bases and 1 base, with 15 bases remaining between them. CDR3 in DNA: TGCAGTGCAAGTAAAGGGGGGACGAACACTGAAGCTTTCTTT. Protein sequence: CSASKGGTNTEAFF.

The chain uses TRBV6-2 or TRBV6-3 and TRBJ1-5; 9 nucleotides match TRBD1. V dropped 2 bases and J dropped 3; count of bases not matched to a gene: 5. CDR1 is MNHEY, CDR2 SVGEGT, per germline. The CDR3 is made up of 16 amino acids. The CDR3 region has the DNA TGTGCCAGCAGTTACGGTGGGACAGGGTCCAATCAGCCCCAGCATTTT. Translation: CASSYGGTGSNQPQHF.

This clone has a handful of counts. The chain combines TRBV28 with TRBJ1-2, with 7 nucleotides matching TRBD1. The V segment lost 5 bases and the J segment 6 bases; nucleotides outside the gene matches: 18. The CDR3 runs to 17 residues. Looked up from germline, CDR1 is MDHEN and CDR2 is SYDVKM. CDR3 in DNA: TGTGCCAGCAGTACCTCCCTCTTACAGGGGCGGCAAAATGGCTACACCTTC. Translated, it gives CASSTSLLQGRQNGYTF.

The J gene is TRBJ1-1, the V gene TRBV7-9; weak D call: TRBD1 (5 bases). The CDR3 contains 14 residues. Per the germline V gene, CDR1 is SEHNR and CDR2 is FQNEAQ (reference sequence). Trimming shortened V by 3 bases and J by 3 bases, and 11 bases separated the two germline ends. The CDR3 reads CASSLGGGDTEAFF. CDR3 nucleotides: TGTGCCAGCAGCTTGGGGGGTGGGGACACTGAAGCTTTCTTT.

The chain links TRBV27 to TRBJ1-1; D possibly corresponds to TRBD1 (5 bases). Germline values: CDR1 MNHEY, CDR2 SMNVEV (reference sequence). Trimming pared 6 bases from V and 4 bases from J, leaving 12 bases between. The CDR3 extends over 13 amino acids. In nucleotides, the CDR3 is TGTGCCAGCAGCCCCTGGGGGAGCACTGAAGCTTTCTTT. This translates into CASSPWGSTEAFF.

The rearrangement uses TRBV6-5 and TRBJ2-7, with D possibly being TRBD1 (6 bases). This CDR3 is built from 13 residues. V lost 8 bases, J lost 1 base, and 12 bases lay in between. Germline assignment: CDR1 MNHEY and CDR2 SVGAGI. CDR3 in DNA: TGTGCCAGCGGGGACAATACATCCTACGAGCAGTACTTC. As protein: CASGDNTSYEQYF.

The CDR3 DNA is TGTGCCAGCAGCTTTGGAGGTGTAGGGACTGAAGCTTTCTTT. It codes for CASSFGGVGTEAFF. The chain couples TRBV5-5 to TRBJ1-1; D unresolved. Trimming removed 2 bases at V and 5 bases at J, with 13 bases between. The germline CDR1 and CDR2 sequences are SGHKS and YYEKEE (reference sequence). This CDR3 is built from 14 residues.

This clone was counted between two and nine times. The gene calls are TRBV2 and TRBJ2-3; 11 bases are shared with TRBD2. V was pared by 1 base and J by 1 base, with 4 bases of the junction left unmatched. This CDR3 has 17 residues. Germline V lookup: CDR1 SNHLY, CDR2 FYNNEI. The CDR3 sequence: CASSEGLGLAGTDTQYF. DNA for the CDR3: TGTGCCAGCAGTGAAGGGCTGGGACTAGCGGGCACAGATACGCAGTATTTT. Based on the CDR3 plus reference TRBV2 and TRBJ2-3, the full variable domain is EPEVTQTPSHQVTQMGQEVILRCVPISNHLYFYWYRQILGQKVEFLVSFYNNEISEKSEIFDDQFSVERPDGSNFTLKIRSTKLEDSAMYFCASSEGLGLAGTDTQYFGPGTRLTVL.

This clone appeared once. The chain employs TRBV2 and TRBJ2-7; TRBD1 aligns across 9 bases. Trimming at V came to 6 bases and at J to 3 bases, leaving 6 bases not matched to a gene. This CDR3 is 14 amino acids long. Per germline, CDR1 SNHLY and CDR2 FYNNEI. CDR3: CASSLGQGIYEQYF. CDR3 DNA sequence: TGTGCCAGCAGCCTGGGACAGGGAATCTACGAGCAGTACTTC.

V usage is TRBV29-1 and J usage is TRBJ1-4; D is unclear. The V gene lost 4 bases and the J gene lost 4 bases, with 10 bases spanning the gap. There are 13 residues in the CDR3. Per germline, CDR1 SQVTM and CDR2 ANQGSEA. Here the CDR3 DNA reads TGCAGCGTTGCGCCCGGGCTTAATGAAAAACTGTTTTTT. Its protein is CSVAPGLNEKLFF.

This sequence joins TRBV27 and TRBJ1-1; 7 bases are shared with TRBD1. CDR3 length equals 15 residues. J was trimmed by 11 bases and V by 5 bases; bases with no gene match: 17. Germline lookup yields CDR1 MNHEY and CDR2 SMNVEV (reference sequence). The CDR3 loop reads CASSTPGGQGGKAFF. The CDR3 DNA is TGTGCCAGCAGTACCCCGGGGGGGCAGGGGGGGAAGGCTTTCTTT.

The rearrangement links TRBV2 to TRBJ1-5; a possible D gene is TRBD1 (6 bases). Trimming shortened V by 7 bases and J by 0 bases, and 10 bases separated the two germline ends. The CDR3 spans 14 residues. Germline V gene data show CDR1 as SNHLY and CDR2 as FYNNEI. The CDR3 loop is CASTGTPSNQPQHF. CDR3 DNA sequence: TGTGCCAGCACCGGGACACCTAGCAATCAGCCCCAGCATTTT.

The rearrangement links TRBV7-2 to TRBJ2-1; 10 bases agree with TRBD1. The CDR3 consists of 14 residues. Looked up from germline, CDR1 is SGHTA and CDR2 is FQGNSA. V gave up 10 bases and J gave up 5 bases; unmatched junction bases: 8. CDR3 bases: TGTGCCACCGCCCGGACAGGGGGGAACAATGAGCAGTTCTTC. It yields the protein CATARTGGNNEQFF.

The CDR3 DNA reads as TGCAGCGTTGAGAGCGGGGGCCAAGGGAATACGCAGTATTTT. Translating gives CSVESGGQGNTQYF. This chain joins TRBV29-1 and TRBJ2-3; TRBD2 agrees at 8 bases. Losses at the gene ends were 3 bases for V and 7 bases for J; bases not matched to a gene: 9. Germline V gene lookup returns CDR1 SQVTM and CDR2 ANQGSEA. The length of the CDR3 is 14 residues.

The rearrangement links TRBV19 to TRBJ2-2; D gene uncertain. The V gene lost 3 bases and the J gene lost 0 bases, with 8 bases spanning the gap. Per the germline V gene, CDR1 is LNHDA and CDR2 is SQIVND (reference sequence). CDR3 length equals 15 residues. For the CDR3, the DNA is TGTGCCAGTAGTATGCAAGGTGCGAACACCGGGGAGCTGTTTTTT. Translation: CASSMQGANTGELFF.

The V and J genes are TRBV15 and TRBJ2-7; no clear D gene. The CDR3 has 14 amino acids. Trimming took off 0 bases at V and 3 bases at J, with 9 bases between the two ends. Germline values: CDR1 LNHNV, CDR2 YYDKDF (reference sequence). Here the CDR3 DNA reads TGTGCCACCAGCAGAGAGGTCTTGGGCTACGAGCAGTACTTC. Protein: CATSREVLGYEQYF. The full variable domain, in which reference TRBV15 and TRBJ2-7 provide the parts outside the CDR3, is DAMVIQNPRYQVTQFGKPVTLSCSQTLNHNVMYWYQQKSSQAPKLLFHYYDKDFNNEADTPDNFQSRRPNTSFCFLDIRSPGLGDTAMYLCATSREVLGYEQYFGPGTRLTVT.

This chain links TRBV24-1 with TRBJ2-3, with TRBD2 identical over 11 bases. Trimming cost V 3 bases and J 4 bases; bases outside gene matches: 11. Germline V gene data show CDR1 as KGHDR and CDR2 as SFDVKD. The CDR3 spans 18 residues. The DNA of the CDR3 is TGTGCCACCAGTGATCCCGGGGGTAGCGGGGGGGTAGCAGATACGCAGTATTTT. This gives the protein CATSDPGGSGGVADTQYF.

V usage is TRBV19 and J usage is TRBJ1-1, with TRBD1 matching over 7 bases. The CDR3 sequence is 12 residues long. CDR1 and CDR2 (germline): LNHDA, SQIVND (reference sequence). The junction had 9 bases not matched to a gene; V was cut back by 6 bases and J by 11 bases. CDR3 in amino acids: CASSRQGTIAFF. CDR3 in DNA: TGTGCCAGTAGCAGACAGGGAACGATTGCTTTCTTT.

This sequence joins TRBV27 and TRBJ1-1, with a tentative D call TRBD1 (6 bases). Germline CDR1 reads MNHEY; CDR2 reads SMNVEV (reference sequence). Trimming stripped 9 bases from V and 0 bases from J, with 26 bases between. There are 18 residues in the CDR3. This CDR3 is CASRLGGGAYRVNTEAFF. The CDR3 DNA sequence: TGTGCCAGTCGCCTCGGGGGGGGCGCCTACCGGGTGAACACTGAAGCTTTCTTT.

As concerns this clone: This sample includes further DNA sequences coding for the same CDR3. The rearrangement uses TRBV4-2 and TRBJ1-1; perhaps TRBD1 as D (5 bases). The ends were cut back, 0 bases at V and 4 bases at J, with 6 bases in the middle. CDR1 is LGHNA and CDR2 is YNFKEQ in the germline V gene. The CDR3 contains 13 residues. The CDR3 sequence is CASSQDGGTEAFF. CDR3 in DNA: TGTGCCAGCAGCCAAGATGGGGGCACTGAAGCTTTCTTT.

This sequence joins TRBV7-2 and TRBJ2-2; D remains unclear. The CDR3 contains 15 residues. The germline V gene has CDR1 SGHTA and CDR2 FQGNSA. V was clipped by 5 bases and J by 4 bases, with 14 bases between them. CDR3 in amino acids: CASSADGFITGELFF. CDR3 coding DNA: TGTGCCAGCAGCGCGGACGGATTTATCACCGGGGAGCTGTTTTTT.